The 23 T cell receptor beta chains below come from one sample, sequenced in a study of T cell clusters in autoimmune cytopenias. Some 34,000 genome equivalents of blood DNA were amplified for TRB. One tube held mixed TRB-A and TRB-B primer pools for touch-down PCR. TCRdb re-called the multiplex PCR reads and gives one entry per CDR3 protein, without DNA. This table lists 8,800 or so distinct CDR3 sequences. The source material was peripheral blood. Every receptor here comes from a human donor with an autoimmune cytopenia or autoimmune hepatitis (not recorded which).

This clonotype is called medium-sized based on its frequency. This chain uses TRBV19 with TRBJ1-2. The CDR3 contains 18 residues. Germline CDR1 LNHDA, CDR2 SQIVND (reference sequence). CDR3 sequence reads: CASSIPMGRATFNYGYTF.

This clonotype is called medium-sized based on its frequency. The genes are TRBV27 and TRBJ2-7; the TCRdb call, TRBD1, lacks DNA for checking. Germline CDR1 and CDR2: MNHEY and SMNVEV (reference sequence). CDR3 length: 14 amino acids. The chain's CDR3 is CASSFREQAYEQYF.

The V and J genes are TRBV18 and TRBJ2-1. This CDR3 spans 14 amino acids. Germline values: CDR1 KGHSH, CDR2 LQKENI. This CDR3 is CASSLTAVEAEQFF.

By frequency, this clonotype registers medium-sized (0.01 to 0.1%). J is TRBJ2-5 and V is TRBV30. The CDR3 is made up of 11 amino acids. CDR1 is GTSNPN, CDR2 SVGIG, per germline (reference sequence). CDR3 region: CAWSVLETQYF.

The rearrangement links TRBV5-6 to TRBJ2-4; absent DNA, TCRdb's TRBD1 call cannot be checked. Germline V gene sequence: CDR1 SGHDT, CDR2 YYEEEE. This CDR3 has 15 amino acids. CDR3 sequence: CASSLRGGAKNIQYF.

CDR3 sequence reads: CASSEFGPGPAGELFF. This rearrangement joins TRBV10-2 to TRBJ2-2; the D gene TCRdb calls, TRBD2, cannot be checked with no DNA. This CDR3 region has 16 residues. Germline-derived CDR1 and CDR2 are WSHSY and SAAADI.

The chain links TRBV6-5 to TRBJ2-3; TCRdb's assignment of TRBD1 cannot be checked, as there is no DNA. This CDR3 contains 13 residues. Germline values: CDR1 MNHEY, CDR2 SVGAGI. CDR3 in amino acids: CASLQGETDTQYF.

The chain recombines TRBV27 with TRBJ2-1; the D gene TCRdb calls, TRBD2, cannot be checked with no DNA. The germline V gene has CDR1 MNHEY and CDR2 SMNVEV (reference sequence). The CDR3 length is 15 residues. This CDR3 reads CASSLQGPGYNEQFF.

This clonotype is identified as medium-sized from frequency. V and J are TRBV19 and TRBJ2-7. The CDR3 runs to 14 residues. From germline, CDR1 is LNHDA and CDR2 SQIVND (reference sequence). CDR3 sequence: CASRGKQGPYEQYF.

The genes are TRBV24-1 and TRBJ2-2; there is no DNA to check the TCRdb D call of TRBD2. Germline-derived CDR1 and CDR2 are KGHDR and SFDVKD. The CDR3 contains 15 residues. This chain's CDR3 is CASSKIAGVTGELFF.

The V call is TRBV20-1, the J call TRBJ1-2; no DNA is available, so the TRBD1 call from TCRdb remains unchecked. CDR1 DFQATT and CDR2 SNEGSKA come from the germline V gene (reference sequence). The CDR3 loop spans 15 amino acids. The CDR3 sequence is CSARAPGWGDYGYTF.

This chain connects TRBV7-6 to TRBJ2-5. The CDR3 has 14 residues. In germline, CDR1 is SGHVS, CDR2 FNYEAQ. The CDR3 region is CASSLVSEQETQYF.

Its frequency marks this clonotype as medium-sized. The chain combines TRBV6-5 with TRBJ1-1; TCRdb's D gene call, TRBD1, goes unchecked for lack of DNA. Germline V lookup: CDR1 MNHEY, CDR2 SVGAGI. The CDR3 consists of 13 residues. The chain's CDR3 is CASSYKGVTEAFF.

By frequency, this clonotype is medium-sized. The chain uses TRBV27 and TRBJ2-7. This CDR3 comprises 13 residues. Germline V gene data show CDR1 as MNHEY and CDR2 as SMNVEV (reference sequence). The chain's CDR3 is CASWSGMGYEQYF.

V is TRBV27 and J is TRBJ2-7; TCRdb calls TRBD1, which cannot be checked without DNA. CDR1 is MNHEY and CDR2 is SMNVEV in the germline V gene (reference sequence). The CDR3 is made up of 15 amino acids. CDR3 protein: CASSAGGALVYEQYF.

The V call is TRBV10-1, the J call TRBJ2-1; TCRdb lists TRBD2, though no DNA is available to test this call. CDR3 size: 16 residues. Germline CDR1 and CDR2: WNHNN and SYGVQD (reference sequence). CDR3: CASSEFGLAGGNEQFF.

The chain carries TRBV5-1 and TRBJ2-1; TCRdb names TRBD1, which stays unverified in the absence of DNA. The CDR3 covers 13 residues. Germline assignment: CDR1 SGHRS and CDR2 YFSETQ. The CDR3 reads CASRRDSHNEQFF.

Considering frequency, this clonotype is medium-sized. The chain uses TRBV29-1 and TRBJ2-3; with no DNA, the TCRdb D assignment of TRBD1 cannot be verified. The CDR3 has 14 residues. The germline gives CDR1 SQVTM, CDR2 ANQGSEA. This CDR3 is CSVSQGARPDTQYF.

By frequency, this clonotype is medium-sized. The chain carries TRBV6-5 and TRBJ1-4; TCRdb indicates TRBD1, and absent DNA this call remains unverified. This CDR3 region has 14 residues. Germline V gene data show CDR1 as MNHEY and CDR2 as SVGAGI. The CDR3 sequence: CASSLGNEGEKLFF.

The V and J genes are TRBV10-3 and TRBJ2-1; TCRdb gives TRBD2 as the D gene, but with no DNA this cannot be confirmed. The CDR3 runs to 13 residues. CDR1 and CDR2 (germline): ENHRY, SYGVKD. The CDR3 spells CAISEREGIEQFF.

V is TRBV6-5 and J is TRBJ1-2; TCRdb returns TRBD1, unconfirmable since there is no DNA. The CDR3 contains 14 residues. CDR1 is MNHEY, CDR2 SVGAGI, per germline. The CDR3: CASSIGTGPYGYTF.

Judged by frequency, this clonotype is medium-sized. The chain employs TRBV13 and TRBJ2-3; as DNA is missing, the TRBD2 call by TCRdb cannot be tested. The CDR3 has 15 amino acids. Looked up from germline, CDR1 is PRHDT and CDR2 is FYEKMQ (reference sequence). The chain's CDR3 is CASSLEAGGTDTQYF.

This clonotype is deemed medium-sized by its frequency. The chain couples TRBV19 to TRBJ2-1; the D call of TRBD2 rests on TCRdb alone, since no DNA is present to check it. CDR3 size: 15 residues. Germline V CDR1 and CDR2: LNHDA, SQIVND (reference sequence). Here the CDR3 reads CASSIITSGNNEQFF.